This TCR beta chain stems from a study of T cell changes during pregnancy in multiple sclerosis. The CDR3 runs to 14 residues. V lost 3 bases and J lost 7; bases outside the gene matches: 6. In germline, CDR1 is SGDLS, CDR2 YYNGEE. This table comes from immunoSEQ multiplex PCR, and its TCRdb copy is limited to in-frame clones, with some not included. The sample has roughly 30,000 clones; around nine tenths are singletons. The chain is built from TRBV9 and TRBJ1-5, with 8 bases fitting TRBD1. The source material was CD4+ T cells from peripheral blood mononuclear cells, sampled in the first trimester of pregnancy. The origin of this receptor is a female donor in good health, enrolled as a control in a pregnancy study. CDR3 bases: TGTGCCAGCAGCGCCGGACAGGGAGGACAGCCCCAGCATTTT. It yields the protein CASSAGQGGQPQHF.